These 16 T cell receptor beta chains originate from one sample sequenced in a study of beta chain features in type 1 diabetes. General study points: There was a moderate but significant shortening of TCRB CDR3s in all four CD4+ subsets of Type 1 diabetes patients.

Since all of the isolated RNA was reverse transcribed, expressed TCRB transcripts were what got sequenced. Method: immunoSEQ multiplex PCR; TCRdb's copy keeps in-frame clones and lacks some. The sample yields approximately 58,000 clones, about 60% seen once. Their antigen targets remain unknown. Sequencing was carried out using stem cell memory CD4+ T cells from blood. The receptors originated from a woman aged 25 to 39 with type 1 diabetes.

The gene calls are TRBV28 and TRBJ2-1; D might be TRBD2 (5 bases). V shed 3 bases and J shed 0 bases, with 15 bases lying between them. Germline-derived CDR1 and CDR2 are MDHEN and SYDVKM. The CDR3 sequence is 17 residues long. In DNA form, the CDR3 reads TGTGCCAGCAGTTTGTACCTAGCCTCGAGCTCCTACAATGAGCAGTTCTTC. As protein: CASSLYLASSSYNEQFF. The whole variable domain, filled in from reference TRBV28 and TRBJ2-1, reads DVKVTQSSRYLVKRTGEKVFLECVQDMDHENMFWYRQDPGLGLRLIYFSYDVKMKEKGDIPEGYSVSREKKERFSLILESASTNQTSMYLCASSLYLASSSYNEQFFGPGTRLTVL.

The chain is built from TRBV5-4 and TRBJ1-2, with 10 bases that match TRBD1. The CDR3 has 15 residues. Per the germline V gene, CDR1 is SGHNT and CDR2 is YYREEE (reference sequence). V shed 4 bases and J 8 bases; nucleotides not matched to a gene: 11. Written as DNA, the CDR3 is TGTGCCAGCAGCGTCGGGCCGACAGGGGGCGAGGGCTACACCTTC. Translating gives CASSVGPTGGEGYTF.

Only one count was recorded for this clone. The chain uses TRBV2 and TRBJ2-6; possible D gene TRBD1, 6 bases. In germline, CDR1 is SNHLY, CDR2 FYNNEI. CDR3 size: 17 residues. V lost 7 bases, J lost 0 bases, and 16 bases lay in between. CDR3 DNA sequence: TGTGCCAGCACTCTCCCAACAGGGAGCTCTGGGGCCAACGTCCTGACTTTC. It codes for CASTLPTGSSGANVLTF.

This sequence joins TRBV30 and TRBJ2-3; 9 bases map to TRBD1. This CDR3 region has 13 residues. CDR1 and CDR2 (germline): GTSNPN, SVGIG (reference sequence). The junction had 6 bases not matched to a gene; V was cut back by 8 bases and J by 3 bases. The CDR3 sequence is CAADRGRTDTQYF. The DNA for the CDR3 is TGTGCCGCAGACAGGGGGAGGACAGATACGCAGTATTTT. The full variable domain, with the rest looked up from reference TRBV30 and TRBJ2-3, is SQTIHQWPATLVQPVGSPLSLECTVEGTSNPNLYWYRQAAGRGLQLLFYSVGIGQISSEVPQNLSASRPQDRQFILSSKKLLLSDSGFYLCAADRGRTDTQYFGPGTRLTVL.

The chain couples TRBV19 to TRBJ2-5, with 8 positions matching TRBD1. The length of the CDR3 is 14 residues. Germline lookup yields CDR1 LNHDA and CDR2 SQIVND (reference sequence). With V trimmed by 3 bases and J by 5 bases, 5 bases remained unmatched. For the CDR3, the DNA is TGTGCCAGTAGTATTTCAGGGGGCGGTGAGACCCAGTACTTC. Encoded protein: CASSISGGGETQYF.

This sequence joins TRBV30 and TRBJ1-1, with D possibly matching TRBD1 (5 bases). Trimming stripped 1 base from V and 2 bases from J, with 14 bases between. The CDR3 is made up of 15 amino acids. Germline CDR1 is GTSNPN and CDR2 is SVGIG (reference sequence). This CDR3 reads CAWSDGGGANTEAFF. CDR3 in DNA: TGTGCCTGGAGTGACGGGGGTGGGGCAAACACTGAAGCTTTCTTT.

This clone was picked up a small number of times. The J gene is TRBJ1-5, the V gene TRBV5-4; TRBD1 matches at 8 bases. This CDR3 contains 14 residues. The junction had 4 bases not matched to a gene; V was cut back by 4 bases and J by 4 bases. Germline CDR1 and CDR2: SGHNT and YYREEE (reference sequence). The CDR3, as DNA: TGTGCCAGCAGCCTGGGACAGGCGAATCAGCCCCAGCATTTT. This sequence encodes CASSLGQANQPQHF.

The chain combines TRBV5-6 with TRBJ2-1; D is perhaps TRBD2 (5 bases). The CDR3 covers 15 residues. Trimming took 0 bases from V and 3 from J, leaving 10 bases between them. Germline loops: CDR1 SGHDT, CDR2 YYEEEE. The CDR3 reads CASSLVSGVYNEQFF. The CDR3 DNA reads as TGTGCCAGCAGCTTGGTGAGCGGAGTCTACAATGAGCAGTTCTTC.

This chain joins TRBV7-2 and TRBJ1-1; the D is unclear. The germline CDR1 and CDR2 sequences are SGHTA and FQGNSA. V lost 4 bases to trimming and J lost 5 bases, with 11 bases between them. CDR3 length: 13 residues. The CDR3 DNA is TGTGCCAGCAGCTCCCACCCGGGGACTGAAGCTTTCTTT. Amino acid sequence: CASSSHPGTEAFF.

The chain uses TRBV5-8 and TRBJ2-6; the D gene is possibly TRBD2 (7 bases). Germline V gives CDR1 SGHTS, CDR2 YDEGEE. There are 16 residues in the CDR3. V was trimmed by 0 bases and J by 2 bases, leaving 9 bases between them. The CDR3 sequence is CASSLEGGTGANVLTF. For the CDR3, the DNA is TGTGCCAGCAGCTTGGAGGGGGGGACTGGGGCCAACGTCCTGACTTTC.

The gene calls are TRBV15 and TRBJ2-3, with 8 positions matching TRBD2. The germline V gene encodes CDR1 LNHNV and CDR2 YYDKDF (reference sequence). V was pared by 5 bases and J by 0 bases, with 4 bases of the junction left unmatched. This CDR3 contains 15 residues. The CDR3 region has the DNA TGTGCCACCAGCGGACTAGCAGCTAGCACAGATACGCAGTATTTT. Translated, it gives CATSGLAASTDTQYF.

The gene calls are TRBV5-1 and TRBJ1-1; 8 bases match TRBD1. The CDR3 consists of 15 residues. Germline CDR1 and CDR2: SGHRS and YFSETQ. Unmatched junction bases numbered 6, after V lost 1 base and J lost 4 bases. CDR3: CASSLTTGVGTEAFF. The DNA of the CDR3 is TGCGCCAGCAGCTTGACGACAGGGGTGGGCACTGAAGCTTTCTTT.

J is TRBJ2-3 and V is TRBV5-1; no clear D gene. V shed 1 base and J shed 5 bases, with 5 bases lying between them. This CDR3 contains 12 residues. The germline V gene has CDR1 SGHRS and CDR2 YFSETQ. DNA of the CDR3: TGCGCCAGCAGCTTGCCAGGAGATACGCAGTATTTT. Its protein product is CASSLPGDTQYF.

This chain links TRBV29-1 with TRBJ2-5; D gene uncertain. V lost 7 bases, J lost 1 base, and 13 bases lay in between. The CDR3 is 13 residues long. CDR1 and CDR2 (germline): SQVTM, ANQGSEA. The CDR3 spells CSGNRYPQETQYF. DNA for the CDR3: TGCAGCGGAAATAGATACCCCCAAGAGACCCAGTACTTC.

V and J are TRBV2 and TRBJ2-2, with 11 positions matching TRBD1. The J segment lost 9 bases and the V segment lost 4 bases, leaving 4 bases of the junction unmatched. The CDR3 has 14 residues. Germline V lookup: CDR1 SNHLY, CDR2 FYNNEI. The CDR3 sequence is CASSAGQGARELFF. CDR3 DNA: TGTGCCAGCAGTGCCGGACAGGGGGCGCGGGAGCTGTTTTTT.

This clone occurred a few times. The rearrangement uses TRBV7-2 and TRBJ2-5; D is unresolved. Germline CDR1 and CDR2: SGHTA and FQGNSA. The CDR3 spans 15 residues. V was clipped by 5 bases and J by 5 bases, with 18 bases between them. The CDR3, as DNA: TGTGCCAGCAGCCCCAATCGGCTGGGCCCGGAGACCCAGTACTTC. Encoded protein: CASSPNRLGPETQYF.